Listed below are T cell receptor beta chains from one sample, sequenced in a study of identical twins. TCRdb ran MiXCR on the 5' RACE reads and lists one entry per CDR3 protein. The table records roughly 470,000 distinct CDR3 sequences, more than 13% of them present only once. The same sample was also used in a study of yellow fever vaccine responses in identical twins.

The sequencing sample was made of CD4+ T cells sorted from blood. Receptors originate from a woman aged 18-35 years in good health. Both conserved end residues are part of each CDR3. D genes are given only for firm matches. Only some rows state a clone size, as once, few, many or a class for expanded clones.

TRBV7-2	TRBJ2-7	.	few	TGTGCCAGCAGCTTAGAGGTTTCGTCCTACGAGCAGTACTTC	CASSLEVSSYEQYF
TRBV6-1	TRBJ2-7	TRBD2	few	TGTGCCAGCAGGCGGGGGGGCCTTAACGAGCAGTACTTC	CASRRGGLNEQYF
TRBV12-3/TRBV12-4	TRBJ2-3	TRBD1	few	TGTGCCAGCAGTGAACCGACAGGGGGAACAGATACGCAGTATTTT	CASSEPTGGTDTQYF
TRBV7-9	TRBJ1-5	.	.	TGTGCCAGCAGTTCAGCAGGGGCTCAGCCCCAGCATTTT	CASSSAGAQPQHF
TRBV7-8	TRBJ1-1	TRBD1	many	TGTGCCAGCAGCTCCGCAGAAAGGACAGGGAACACTGAAGCTTTCTTT	CASSSAERTGNTEAFF
TRBV4-1	TRBJ1-1	.	.	TGCGCCAGCAGCCTTCGCCGGGACACGAACACTGAAGCTTTCTTT	CASSLRRDTNTEAFF
TRBV5-1	TRBJ2-2	.	few	TGCGCCAGCAGCGCAAACAGGGGAGGTCACGGGGAGCTGTTTTTT	CASSANRGGHGELFF
TRBV29-1	TRBJ2-7	TRBD1	few	TGCAGCGTTTCACGACAGGGCAGCTCCTACGAGCAGTACTTC	CSVSRQGSSYEQYF
TRBV6-2/TRBV6-3	TRBJ1-3	.	few	TGTGCGGCTGGCTCCTCTGGAAACACCATATATTTT	CAAGSSGNTIYF
TRBV3-1	TRBJ2-7	TRBD1	few	TGTGCCAGCAGCCAGGCCCCCTGGGGGGACAGGAGCTACGAGCAGTACTTC	CASSQAPWGDRSYEQYF